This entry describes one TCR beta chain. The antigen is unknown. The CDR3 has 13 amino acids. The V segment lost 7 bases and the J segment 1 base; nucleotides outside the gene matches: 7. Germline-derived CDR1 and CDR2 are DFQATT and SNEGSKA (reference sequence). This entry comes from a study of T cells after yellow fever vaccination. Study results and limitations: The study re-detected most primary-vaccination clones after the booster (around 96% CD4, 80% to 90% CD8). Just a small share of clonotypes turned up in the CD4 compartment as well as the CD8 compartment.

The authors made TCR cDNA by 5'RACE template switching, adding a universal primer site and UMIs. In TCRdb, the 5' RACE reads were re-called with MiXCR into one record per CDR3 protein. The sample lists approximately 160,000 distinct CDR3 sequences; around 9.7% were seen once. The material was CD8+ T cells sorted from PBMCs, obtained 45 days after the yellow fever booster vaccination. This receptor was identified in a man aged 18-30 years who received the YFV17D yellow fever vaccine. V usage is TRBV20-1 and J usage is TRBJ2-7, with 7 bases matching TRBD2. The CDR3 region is CSGEGTTSYEQYF. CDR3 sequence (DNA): TGCAGTGGGGAGGGGACCACTTCCTACGAGCAGTACTTC.